This T cell receptor beta chain was captured by sequencing in a study of T cell repertoires in cytomegalovirus infection. At the level of the study: Matching HLA type and CMV infection were both indicated by public TCR beta signatures.

There are many counts of this clonotype. Its antigen is unidentified. In TCRdb, the reads were re-called with MiXCR into one record per CDR3 protein. The profile shows about 900,000 distinct CDR3 sequences, around 32% of them singletons. Trimming removed 6 bases from V and 5 bases from J, with 8 bases in between. The CDR3 has 12 amino acids. The sample in question was cultured CD8+ T cells from PBMCs, obtained from culture after CMV antigen stimulation. This chain links TRBV12-3 or TRBV12-4 with TRBJ2-1; D is undetermined. The clonotype comes from a human donor in good health (CMV status not recorded). Some clones in this sample may be carry-over from other donors' samples. The CDR3 is CASSPPNNEQFF. The CDR3 DNA is TGTGCCAGCAGCCCCCCCAACAATGAGCAGTTCTTC.